The rows below give T cell receptor beta chains drawn from one sample of a study of blood T cell repertoires in COVID-19. The method was immunoSEQ multiplex PCR; TCRdb's version includes in-frame clones alone and lacks a portion of them. The sample lists approximately 300,000 clones; roughly 89% were seen once. The sample was peripheral blood. The receptors originated from a woman aged 30 to 39 with COVID-19, enrolled during active disease. CDR3s include the opening cysteine and the closing phenylalanine or tryptophan. D genes are given only for firm matches. Clone size is stated in some rows and not others, as once, few, many or a class when expanded.

TRBD2 | TRBJ2-3 | NA | TRBV3-1/TRBV3-2 | CASSQGSGGNTQYF | TGTGCCAGCAGCCAAGGTAGCGGGGGAAATACGCAGTATTTT
NA | TRBJ1-1 | NA | TRBV3-1/TRBV3-2 | CASSQDHSGSGTEAFF | TGTGCCAGCAGCCAAGATCATTCGGGGTCGGGCACTGAAGCTTTCTTT
NA | TRBJ2-3 | NA | TRBV19 | CASSILGGGRGPTDTQYF | TGTGCCAGTAGTATATTGGGTGGGGGCAGGGGCCCCACAGATACGCAGTATTTT
NA | TRBJ2-3 | once | TRBV12-3/TRBV12-4 | CASNSVATDTQYF | TGTGCCAGCAATTCGGTAGCTACAGATACGCAGTATTTT
TRBD2 | TRBJ2-5 | NA | TRBV6-5 | CASSYAGGRETQYF | TGTGCCAGCAGTTACGCGGGGGGGCGAGAGACCCAGTACTTC
NA | TRBJ2-5 | few | TRBV7-3 | CASSSIDTSAQYF | TGTGCCAGCAGCTCAATAGACACTTCGGCCCAGTACTTC
TRBD1 | TRBJ1-6 | NA | TRBV18 | CASSPMGQGFSSPLHF | TGTGCCAGCTCACCAATGGGACAGGGATTTAGCTCACCCCTCCACTTT
TRBD1 | TRBJ1-5 | NA | TRBV6-5 | CASKSFRGHQPQHF | TGTGCCAGCAAAAGTTTCAGGGGGCACCAGCCCCAGCATTTT
NA | TRBJ1-6 | NA | TRBV12-3/TRBV12-4 | CASRQGWSPLHF | TGTGCCAGCAGGCAGGGGTGGTCACCCCTCCACTTT
NA | TRBJ2-3 | NA | TRBV9 | CASSSGQTDTQYF | TGTGCCAGCAGCTCTGGACAGACAGATACGCAGTATTTT
NA | TRBJ1-4 | NA | TRBV5-1 | CASSFGSATNEKLFF | TGCGCCAGCAGCTTCGGGTCTGCAACTAATGAAAAACTGTTTTTT
NA | TRBJ1-3 | NA | TRBV7-9 | CASSHTRSSGNTIYF | TGTGCCAGCAGCCATACACGGAGCTCTGGAAACACCATATATTTT
NA | TRBJ1-1 | NA | TRBV18 | CASSPAGDTEAFF | TGTGCCAGCTCACCTGCGGGGGACACTGAAGCTTTCTTT
NA | TRBJ1-4 | NA | TRBV27 | CASSTRAEGEKLFF | TGTGCCAGCAGCACAAGGGCCGAGGGTGAAAAACTGTTTTTT
NA | TRBJ1-5 | NA | TRBV19 | CASSMKSWHPNQPQHF | TGTGCCAGTAGTATGAAATCGTGGCACCCCAATCAGCCCCAGCATTTT
TRBD1 | TRBJ2-5 | once | TRBV6-1 | CASSEDPGTEETQYF | TGTGCCAGCAGTGAGGACCCAGGGACAGAAGAGACCCAGTACTTC
TRBD2 | TRBJ2-3 | few | TRBV24-1 | CATSVPGGSEDTQYF | TGTGCCACCAGTGTACCGGGGGGGTCTGAAGATACGCAGTATTTT
TRBD2 | TRBJ2-5 | NA | TRBV5-1 | CASSVSLAGGQETQYF | TGCGCCAGCAGCGTATCTTTAGCGGGGGGGCAAGAGACCCAGTACTTC
NA | TRBJ1-6 | few | TRBV6-2/TRBV6-3 | CASGPGATLHF | TGTGCCAGCGGCCCCGGAGCGACCCTCCACTTT
NA | TRBJ1-2 | NA | TRBV6-1 | CASSERPGSDYGYTF | TGTGCCAGCAGTGAAAGGCCCGGGAGCGACTATGGCTACACCTTC
TRBD1 | TRBJ1-6 | NA | TRBV11-3 | CASSLGDRVNSPLHF | TGTGCCAGCAGCTTAGGAGACAGGGTAAATTCACCCCTCCACTTT
NA | TRBJ2-7 | NA | TRBV9 | CASSVGPGNSYEQYF | TGTGCCAGCAGCGTAGGCCCAGGGAACTCCTACGAGCAGTACTTC
NA | TRBJ2-2 | NA | TRBV5-1 | CASSLKGHPNTGELFF | TGCGCCAGCAGCTTGAAGGGACACCCGAACACCGGGGAGCTGTTTTTT
TRBD1 | TRBJ1-2 | NA | TRBV7-9 | CASAGQGPGFSPVLYGYTF | TGTGCCAGCGCGGGACAGGGACCAGGTTTTAGTCCCGTCCTTTATGGCTACACCTTC
NA | TRBJ2-1 | NA | TRBV6-5 | CASSYAGPRDEQFF | TGTGCCAGCAGTTACGCGGGACCAAGGGACGAGCAGTTCTTC
TRBD1 | TRBJ1-2 | NA | TRBV5-4 | CASSIGSITGDGYTF | TGTGCCAGCAGCATAGGAAGCATTACAGGGGATGGCTACACCTTC
NA | TRBJ1-1 | NA | TRBV2 | CATKGATQSLMNTEAFF | TGTGCCACCAAGGGAGCAACGCAAAGTCTAATGAACACTGAAGCTTTCTTT
NA | TRBJ2-7 | few | TRBV2 | CASSRYEGGQSSYEQYF | TGTGCCAGCAGTCGTTACGAAGGAGGACAGAGCTCCTACGAGCAGTACTTC
NA | TRBJ1-5 | NA | TRBV19 | CASSRRYSNQPQHF | TGTGCCAGTAGTCGGAGGTATAGCAATCAGCCCCAGCATTTT
NA | TRBJ1-2 | NA | TRBV9 | CASSVGPGLIDYGYTF | TGTGCCAGCAGCGTAGGGCCAGGGCTGATCGACTATGGCTACACCTTC
NA | TRBJ2-3 | NA | TRBV2 | CASSEPPTAPGHITDTQYF | TGTGCCAGCAGTGAACCACCAACGGCTCCGGGACACATCACAGATACGCAGTATTTT
TRBD1 | TRBJ1-6 | NA | TRBV11-2 | CASSSQGVPNSPLHF | TGTGCCAGCAGCTCCCAGGGGGTTCCGAATTCACCCCTCCACTTT
NA | TRBJ1-1 | NA | TRBV5-4 | CASSYQAGTEAFF | TGTGCCAGCAGCTATCAAGCGGGTACTGAAGCTTTCTTT